This TCR beta chain was identified during a study of beta chain features in type 1 diabetes. Of the isolated RNA, all was reverse transcribed, and so the sequenced material was expressed TCRB transcripts. Using immunoSEQ multiplex PCR, the repertoire was profiled, and TCRdb retains in-frame clones only, with some absent. In the table there are 200,000 to 250,000 clones, 55% to 70% of which are singletons. General study findings and limits: Naive, central memory and Treg TCRB repertoires seemed to resemble each other more closely in patients than they did in healthy donors.

To note about this clone: Its antigen is still unknown.

V gave up 3 bases and J gave up 3 bases, with 17 bases separating them. The CDR3 has 15 amino acids. From germline, CDR1 is SQVTM and CDR2 ANQGSEA. This TCR was recovered from a young man in good health. The sample was naive CD4+ T cells from blood. The chain carries TRBV29-1 and TRBJ1-1; no reliable D call. The CDR3 spells CSVEGVPHAYTEAFF. The CDR3 DNA reads TGCAGCGTTGAGGGAGTCCCACACGCTTACACTGAAGCTTTCTTT. The variable domain in full, with the rest retrieved from reference TRBV29-1 and TRBJ1-1, is SAVISQKPSRDICQRGTSLTIQCQVDSQVTMMFWYRQQPGQSLTLIATANQGSEATYESGFVIDKFPISRPNLTFSTLTVSNMSPEDSSIYLCSVEGVPHAYTEAFFGQGTRLTVV.